This T cell receptor (beta chain) stems from a study of graft-versus-host responses after intestinal transplantation. Study-wide context: Transplantation in recipients was multivisceral, liver-intestinal, or isolated intestinal. The study, taken as a whole, reports: Marrow from the recipient contained GvH clones, some of which had appeared first in ileum or blood. Maximum circulating GvH clone levels tracked with early post-transplant HvG decreases.

The authors plated around 200,000 CFSE-labeled responder cells with around 200,000 irradiated, violet-dye-labeled stimulator cells. The data were produced by immunoSEQ multiplex PCR, yet TCRdb's version contains in-frame clones alone and is incomplete. This sample has 4,500 or so clones, with about 25% found just once. The germline gives CDR1 SGHNT, CDR2 YYREEE (reference sequence). CDR3 length equals 16 residues. Trimming took 4 bases from V and 4 from J, leaving 18 bases between them. The V and J genes are TRBV5-4 and TRBJ2-1; D gene ambiguous. This sample comprised alloreactive CD8+ T cells from a mixed lymphocyte reaction culture, obtained before transplantation. The subset denotes: CFSE-low proliferating T cells sorted from roughly six-day pre-transplant mixed lymphocyte reaction (GvH or HvG direction). This receptor was taken from a human patient who was an organ donor for intestinal transplantation. CDR3 coding DNA: TGTGCCAGCAGCCAAGATGGGTCGACAACGTACAATGAGCAGTTCTTC. It codes for CASSQDGSTTYNEQFF.